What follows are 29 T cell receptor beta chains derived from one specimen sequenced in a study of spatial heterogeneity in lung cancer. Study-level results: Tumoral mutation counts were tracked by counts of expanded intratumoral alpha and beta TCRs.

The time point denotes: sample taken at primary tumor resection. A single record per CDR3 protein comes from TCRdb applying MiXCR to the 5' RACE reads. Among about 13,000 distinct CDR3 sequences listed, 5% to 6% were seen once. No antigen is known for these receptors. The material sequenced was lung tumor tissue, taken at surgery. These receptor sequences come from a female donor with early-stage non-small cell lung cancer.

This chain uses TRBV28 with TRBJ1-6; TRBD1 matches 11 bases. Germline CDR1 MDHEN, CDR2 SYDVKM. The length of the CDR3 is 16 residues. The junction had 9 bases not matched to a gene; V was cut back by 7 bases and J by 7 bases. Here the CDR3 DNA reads TGTGCCAGCACCCTTAATTGGGACAGGGGGAATTCACCCCTCCACTTT. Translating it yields CASTLNWDRGNSPLHF.

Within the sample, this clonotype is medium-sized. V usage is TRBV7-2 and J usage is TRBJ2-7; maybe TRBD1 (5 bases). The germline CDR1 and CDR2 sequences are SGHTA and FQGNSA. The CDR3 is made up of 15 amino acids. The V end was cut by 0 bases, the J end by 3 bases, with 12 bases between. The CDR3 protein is CASSLAWGRSYEQYF. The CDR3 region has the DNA TGTGCCAGCAGCTTAGCGTGGGGCCGCAGCTACGAGCAGTACTTC.

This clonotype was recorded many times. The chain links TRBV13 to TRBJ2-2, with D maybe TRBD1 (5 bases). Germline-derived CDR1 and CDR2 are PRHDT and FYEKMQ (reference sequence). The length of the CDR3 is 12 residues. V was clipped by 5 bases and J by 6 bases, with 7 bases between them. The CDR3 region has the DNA TGTGCCAGCAGCCCCAGGGCCGGGGAGCTGTTTTTT. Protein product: CASSPRAGELFF.

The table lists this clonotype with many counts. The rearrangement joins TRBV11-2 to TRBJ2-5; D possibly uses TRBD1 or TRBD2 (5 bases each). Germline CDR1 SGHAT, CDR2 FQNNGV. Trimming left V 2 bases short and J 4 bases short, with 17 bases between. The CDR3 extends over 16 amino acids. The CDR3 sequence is CASSLTDVGGGETQYF. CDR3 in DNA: TGTGCCAGCAGCTTAACGGATGTCGGTGGGGGAGAGACCCAGTACTTC.

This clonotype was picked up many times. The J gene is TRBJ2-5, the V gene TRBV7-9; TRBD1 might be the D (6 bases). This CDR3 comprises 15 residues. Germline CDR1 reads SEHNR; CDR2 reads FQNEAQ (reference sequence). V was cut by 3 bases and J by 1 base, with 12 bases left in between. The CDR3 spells CASSFSGVLQETQYF. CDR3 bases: TGTGCCAGCAGCTTCTCAGGGGTCCTCCAAGAGACCCAGTACTTC.

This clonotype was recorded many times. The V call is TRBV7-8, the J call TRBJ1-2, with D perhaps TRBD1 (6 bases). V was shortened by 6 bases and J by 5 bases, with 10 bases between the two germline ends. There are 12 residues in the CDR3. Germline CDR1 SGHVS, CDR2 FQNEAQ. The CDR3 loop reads CASSQRGYGYTF. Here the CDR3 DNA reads TGTGCCAGCAGTCAAAGGGGGTATGGCTACACCTTC.

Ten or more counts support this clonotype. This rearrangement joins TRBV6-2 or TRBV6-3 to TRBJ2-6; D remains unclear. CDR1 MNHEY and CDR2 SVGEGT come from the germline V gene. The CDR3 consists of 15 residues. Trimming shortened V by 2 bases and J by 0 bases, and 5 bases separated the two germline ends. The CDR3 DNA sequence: TGTGCCAGCAGTTACGGGAACTCTGGGGCCAACGTCCTGACTTTC. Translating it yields CASSYGNSGANVLTF.

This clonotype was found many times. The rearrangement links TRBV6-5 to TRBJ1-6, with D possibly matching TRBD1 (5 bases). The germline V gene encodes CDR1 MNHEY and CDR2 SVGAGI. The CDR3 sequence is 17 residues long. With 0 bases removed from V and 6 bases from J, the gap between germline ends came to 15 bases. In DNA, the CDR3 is TGTGCCAGCAGTTACTCAGCATTGGCGGGGCGTAATTCACCCCTCCACTTT. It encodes CASSYSALAGRNSPLHF.

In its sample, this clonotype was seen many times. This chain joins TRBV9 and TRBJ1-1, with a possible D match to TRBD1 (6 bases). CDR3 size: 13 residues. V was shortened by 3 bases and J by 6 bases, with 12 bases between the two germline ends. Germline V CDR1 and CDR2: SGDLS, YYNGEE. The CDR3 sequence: CASSGTQGSEAFF. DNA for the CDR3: TGTGCCAGCAGCGGGACACAGGGCTCTGAAGCTTTCTTT.

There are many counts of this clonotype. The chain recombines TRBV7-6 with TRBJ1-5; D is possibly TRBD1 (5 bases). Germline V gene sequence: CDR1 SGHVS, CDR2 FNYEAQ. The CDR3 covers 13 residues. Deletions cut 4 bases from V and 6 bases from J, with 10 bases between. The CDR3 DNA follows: TGTGCCAGCAGCTCCTGGGGCGGTCAGCCCCAGCATTTT. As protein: CASSSWGGQPQHF.

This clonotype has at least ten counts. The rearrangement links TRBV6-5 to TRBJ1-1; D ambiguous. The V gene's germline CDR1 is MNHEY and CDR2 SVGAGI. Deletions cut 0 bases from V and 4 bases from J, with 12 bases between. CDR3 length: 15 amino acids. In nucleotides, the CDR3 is TGTGCCAGCAGTTACTCATTATCCCTGGTCACTGAAGCTTTCTTT. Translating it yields CASSYSLSLVTEAFF.

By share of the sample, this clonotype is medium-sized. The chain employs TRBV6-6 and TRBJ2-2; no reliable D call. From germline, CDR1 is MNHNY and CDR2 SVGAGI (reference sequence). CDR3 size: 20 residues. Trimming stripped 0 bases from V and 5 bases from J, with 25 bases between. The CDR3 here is CASSYSNMGLIGRRTGELFF. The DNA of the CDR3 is TGTGCCAGCAGTTACTCGAATATGGGCCTGATTGGCAGGAGAACCGGGGAGCTGTTTTTT.

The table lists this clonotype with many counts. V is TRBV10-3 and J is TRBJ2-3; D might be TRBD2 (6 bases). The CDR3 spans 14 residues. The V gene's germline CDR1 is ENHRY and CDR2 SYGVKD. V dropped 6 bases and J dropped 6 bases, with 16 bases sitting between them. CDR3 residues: CAIREASAGDTQYF. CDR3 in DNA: TGTGCCATCAGGGAAGCTAGCGCGGGGGATACGCAGTATTTT.

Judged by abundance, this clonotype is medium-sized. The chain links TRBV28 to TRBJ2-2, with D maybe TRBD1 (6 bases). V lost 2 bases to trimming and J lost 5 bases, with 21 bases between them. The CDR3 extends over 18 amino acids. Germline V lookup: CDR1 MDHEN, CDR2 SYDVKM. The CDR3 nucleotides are TGTGCCAGCAGTTTAGTTCGGTGGGCAGGGGCCGGAACCGGGGAGCTGTTTTTT. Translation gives CASSLVRWAGAGTGELFF.

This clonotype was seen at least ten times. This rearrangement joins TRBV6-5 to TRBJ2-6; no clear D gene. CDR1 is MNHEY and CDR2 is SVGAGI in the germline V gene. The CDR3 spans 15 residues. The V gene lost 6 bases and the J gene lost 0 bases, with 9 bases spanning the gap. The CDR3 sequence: CASRLFGSGANVLTF. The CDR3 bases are TGTGCCAGCAGATTATTCGGCTCTGGGGCCAACGTCCTGACTTTC.

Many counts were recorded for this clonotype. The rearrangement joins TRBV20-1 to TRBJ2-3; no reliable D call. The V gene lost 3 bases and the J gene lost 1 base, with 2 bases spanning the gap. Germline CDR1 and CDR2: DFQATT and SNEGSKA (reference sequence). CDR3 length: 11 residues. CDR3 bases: TGCAGTGCTAGGGGCACAGATACGCAGTATTTT. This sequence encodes CSARGTDTQYF.

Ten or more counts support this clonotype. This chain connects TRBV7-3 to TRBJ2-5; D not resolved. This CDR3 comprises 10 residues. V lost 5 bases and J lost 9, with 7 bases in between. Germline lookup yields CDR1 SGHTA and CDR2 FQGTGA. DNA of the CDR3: TGTGCCAGCAGCCTTCTCGCCCAGTACTTC. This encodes CASSLLAQYF. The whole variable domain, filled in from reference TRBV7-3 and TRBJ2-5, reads GAGVSQTPSNKVTEKGKYVELRCDPISGHTALYWYRQSLGQGPEFLIYFQGTGAADDSGLPNDRFFAVRPEGSVSTLKIQRTERGDSAVYLCASSLLAQYFGPGTRLLVL.

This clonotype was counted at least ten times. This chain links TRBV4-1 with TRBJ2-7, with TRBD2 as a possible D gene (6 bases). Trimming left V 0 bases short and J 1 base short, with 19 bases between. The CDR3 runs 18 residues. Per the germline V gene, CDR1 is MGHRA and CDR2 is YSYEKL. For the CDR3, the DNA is TGCGCCAGCAGCCAAGAAACCTTTATGGCGGGGCTATCCTACGAGCAGTACTTC. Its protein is CASSQETFMAGLSYEQYF.

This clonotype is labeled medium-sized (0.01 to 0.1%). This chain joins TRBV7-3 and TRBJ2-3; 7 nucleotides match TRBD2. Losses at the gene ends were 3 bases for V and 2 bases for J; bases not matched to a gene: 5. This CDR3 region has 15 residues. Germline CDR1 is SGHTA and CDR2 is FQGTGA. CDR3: CASSLAGVPTDTQYF. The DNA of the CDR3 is TGTGCCAGCAGCTTGGCGGGGGTCCCCACAGATACGCAGTATTTT.

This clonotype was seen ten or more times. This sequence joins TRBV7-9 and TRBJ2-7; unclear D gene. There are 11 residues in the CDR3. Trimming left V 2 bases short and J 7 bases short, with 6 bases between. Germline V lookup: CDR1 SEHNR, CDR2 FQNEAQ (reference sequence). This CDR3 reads CASSLRREQYF. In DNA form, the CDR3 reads TGTGCCAGCAGCTTAAGGCGGGAGCAGTACTTC.

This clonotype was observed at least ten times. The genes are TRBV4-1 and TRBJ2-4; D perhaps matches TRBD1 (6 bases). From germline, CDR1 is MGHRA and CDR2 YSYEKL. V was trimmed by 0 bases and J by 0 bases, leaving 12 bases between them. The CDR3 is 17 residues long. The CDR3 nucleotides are TGCGCCAGCAGCCAAGAATGGGGACAAGGAGCCAAAAACATTCAGTACTTC. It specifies CASSQEWGQGAKNIQYF.

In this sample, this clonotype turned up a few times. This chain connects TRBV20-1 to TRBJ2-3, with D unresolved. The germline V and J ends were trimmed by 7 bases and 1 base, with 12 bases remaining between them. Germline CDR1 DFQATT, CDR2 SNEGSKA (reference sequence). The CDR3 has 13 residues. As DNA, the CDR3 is TGCAGTGTAAGTGCTATGGGCACAGATACGCAGTATTTT. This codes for CSVSAMGTDTQYF.

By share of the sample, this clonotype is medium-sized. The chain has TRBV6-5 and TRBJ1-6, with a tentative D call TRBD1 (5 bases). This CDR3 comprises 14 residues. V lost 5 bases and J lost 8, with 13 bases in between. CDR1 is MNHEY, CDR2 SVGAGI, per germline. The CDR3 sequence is CASSHPWGDSPLHF. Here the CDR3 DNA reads TGTGCCAGCAGTCACCCCTGGGGGGATTCACCCCTCCACTTT.

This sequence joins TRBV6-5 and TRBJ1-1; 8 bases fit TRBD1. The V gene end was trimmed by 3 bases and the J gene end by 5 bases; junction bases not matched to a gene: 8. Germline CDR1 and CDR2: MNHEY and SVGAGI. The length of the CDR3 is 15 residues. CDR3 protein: CASSYSGTGSTEAFF. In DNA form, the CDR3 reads TGTGCCAGCAGTTATTCCGGGACAGGTAGTACTGAAGCTTTCTTT.

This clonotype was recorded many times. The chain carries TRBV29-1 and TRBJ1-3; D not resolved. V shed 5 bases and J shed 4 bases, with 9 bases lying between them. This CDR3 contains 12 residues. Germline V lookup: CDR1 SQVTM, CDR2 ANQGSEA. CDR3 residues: CSVLGRGNTIYF. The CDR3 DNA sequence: TGCAGCGTTCTAGGACGGGGAAACACCATATATTTT.

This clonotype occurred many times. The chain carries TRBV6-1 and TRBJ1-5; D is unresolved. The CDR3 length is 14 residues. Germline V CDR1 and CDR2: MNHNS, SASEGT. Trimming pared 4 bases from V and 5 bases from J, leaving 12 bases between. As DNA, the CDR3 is TGTGCCAGCAGTGGGGTCAACTTATATCAGCCCCAGCATTTT. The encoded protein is CASSGVNLYQPQHF.

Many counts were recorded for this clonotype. The CDR3 is CASSPSDRLSNEQFF. In DNA, the CDR3 is TGTGCCAGCAGCCCTTCGGACAGGCTCTCCAATGAGCAGTTCTTC. The chain has TRBV14 and TRBJ2-1; 7 bases are a match to TRBD1. The length of the CDR3 is 15 residues. Germline V gives CDR1 SGHDN, CDR2 FVKESK. V dropped 4 bases and J dropped 6; count of bases not matched to a gene: 9.

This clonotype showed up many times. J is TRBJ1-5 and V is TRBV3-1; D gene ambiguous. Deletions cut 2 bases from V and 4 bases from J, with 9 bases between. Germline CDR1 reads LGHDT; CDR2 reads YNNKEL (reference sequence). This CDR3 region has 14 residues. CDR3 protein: CASSQTGPNQPQHF. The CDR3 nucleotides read TGTGCCAGCAGCCAAACCGGTCCAAATCAGCCCCAGCATTTT.

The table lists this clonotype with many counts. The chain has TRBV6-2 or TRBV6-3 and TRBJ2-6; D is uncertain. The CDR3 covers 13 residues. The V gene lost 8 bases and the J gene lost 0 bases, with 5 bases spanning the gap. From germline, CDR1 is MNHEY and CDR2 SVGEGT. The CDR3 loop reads CASLLSGANVLTF. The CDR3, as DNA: TGTGCCAGCTTACTCTCTGGGGCCAACGTCCTGACTTTC.